This T cell receptor (beta chain) was recovered during a study of shared clonotypes between healthy human individuals. Study-wide context: The study used three CD4 naive, three CD4 memory, two CD8 naive and one CD8 memory plate per donor. Whole-study results and caveats: Large depth notwithstanding, sorted-subset sequencing proved incomplete by rarefaction. Among the subsets, naive ones generally showed larger estimated richness than memory ones.

Sorted-subset replicate PCRs used about 0.2 ug DNA, some 30,000 T cell genomes. Sequencing was performed with immunoSEQ multiplex PCR; in TCRdb, only in-frame clones are kept and a portion is missing. The sample contains some 580,000 clones, about 96% of which appear only once. This clone occurred once. No antigen is known for it. With V trimmed by 4 bases and J by 4 bases, 8 bases remained unmatched. Germline values: CDR1 KGHSH, CDR2 LQKENI. This CDR3 is built from 16 residues. Material for sequencing was naive CD4+ T cells sorted from blood. Subset denoted: CD45RA+ positively selected. The J gene is TRBJ1-3, the V gene TRBV18; the match to TRBD1 covers 9 bases. The sequence derives from a woman aged 25-40 years in good health. The CDR3 reads CASSLYRGQVGNTIYF. CDR3 DNA sequence: TGTGCCAGCTCACTGTACAGGGGGCAGGTCGGAAACACCATATATTTT.